This TCR beta chain originates from a study of blood T cell repertoires in COVID-19. The protocol was immunoSEQ multiplex PCR, while the TCRdb copy is restricted to in-frame clones and leaves out a portion. This table holds about 170,000 clones, 83% found once. Trimming at V came to 3 bases and at J to 0 bases, leaving 4 bases not matched to a gene. From germline, CDR1 is SGHVS and CDR2 FQNEAQ. There are 16 residues in the CDR3. The V gene is TRBV7-8, the J gene TRBJ1-5; the match to TRBD1 covers 8 bases. The sample comprised peripheral blood. This clonotype originated in an elderly woman with acute or convalescent COVID-19. In nucleotides, the CDR3 is TGTGCCAGCAGCTTCTCAGGGGGCTATAGCAATCAGCCCCAGCATTTT. Protein product: CASSFSGGYSNQPQHF.